Presented here are 11 T cell receptor beta chains from one specimen sequenced in a study of shared clonotypes between healthy human individuals. Clones were sequenced by immunoSEQ multiplex PCR, and TCRdb holds only the in-frame ones, with some missing. The table includes 950,000 to 1,100,000 clones, around 78% detected once. Sequencing was performed on memory CD4+ T cells from PBMCs. Subset in this sample: CD45RA-negative fraction. These receptors were obtained from a man aged 18 to 30 in good health. Some clones in this sample may be carry-over from other donors' samples.

Concerning this clone: This may be a read error, as it is one base from a much larger clone. Because the CDR3 is missing its conserved closing phenylalanine or tryptophan, this is likely a read error. V is TRBV11-2 and J is TRBJ1-4; the D gene is possibly TRBD1 (5 bases). Germline CDR1 is SGHAT and CDR2 is FQNNGV. The V end lost 2 bases, the J end lost 7 bases, and 8 bases lay between the germline ends. CDR3 size: 13 residues. Here the CDR3 DNA reads TGTGCCAGCAGCTTAACCGGGACTGAAAAACTGTTTCTT. Protein sequence: CASSLTGTEKLFL.

This clone was seen only once. CDR3 protein: CASSIRPGQNEKLFF. Written as DNA, the CDR3 is TGTGCCAGCAGCATCCGACCGGGACAGAATGAAAAACTGTTTTTT. V usage is TRBV9 and J usage is TRBJ1-4; 7 bases line up with TRBD1. The trim removed 4 bases at V and 5 bases at J, leaving 8 bases unmatched. Germline V gives CDR1 SGDLS, CDR2 YYNGEE. This CDR3 region has 15 residues.

Points on this clone: Different DNA sequences within this sample yield the same CDR3. This sequence joins TRBV28 and TRBJ1-4, with D possibly matching TRBD1 (6 bases). V was clipped by 4 bases and J by 8 bases, with 14 bases between them. Germline-derived CDR1 and CDR2 are MDHEN and SYDVKM. This CDR3 has 14 residues. The CDR3 is CASSSRTEGEKLFF. The CDR3 DNA reads TGTGCCAGCAGTTCCCGGACAGAAGGGGAAAAACTGTTTTTT.

This chain uses TRBV11-3 with TRBJ2-3, with 9 bases identical to TRBD1. CDR3 length: 14 amino acids. Germline lookup yields CDR1 SGHNT and CDR2 YENEEA. V shed 3 bases, J shed 3 bases, and the junction held 1 base outside the gene matches. CDR3 region: CASSLGQGTDTQYF. CDR3 bases: TGTGCCAGCAGCTTGGGACAGGGAACAGATACGCAGTATTTT.

The chain uses TRBV9 and TRBJ2-7, with D possibly TRBD2 on 6 matching bases. CDR1 SGDLS and CDR2 YYNGEE come from the germline V gene. Trimming took 7 bases from V and 1 from J, leaving 15 bases between them. The CDR3 is made up of 14 amino acids. CDR3 sequence (DNA): TGTGCCAGCCAAGTGCGGGAAGGTTCCTACGAGCAGTACTTC. Protein product: CASQVREGSYEQYF.

The chain has TRBV29-1 and TRBJ2-1; a weak D match, TRBD1 (5 bases). Germline assignment: CDR1 SQVTM and CDR2 ANQGSEA. The CDR3 is 12 residues long. Trimming took off 2 bases at V and 10 bases at J, with 12 bases between the two ends. CDR3 loop: CSVEMVREEQFF. CDR3 bases: TGCAGCGTTGAAATGGTCAGGGAAGAGCAGTTCTTC.

Turning to this clone: The same CDR3 is also encoded by other DNA sequences in this sample. The CDR3: CAWSGSRGTEAFF. CDR3 nucleotide sequence: TGTGCCTGGAGCGGCTCTAGGGGGACTGAAGCTTTCTTT. V usage is TRBV30 and J usage is TRBJ1-1; D may be TRBD1 (6 bases). V was shortened by 3 bases and J by 5 bases, with 13 bases between the two germline ends. CDR3 length equals 13 residues. Looked up from germline, CDR1 is GTSNPN and CDR2 is SVGIG (reference sequence).

This clone occurred once. A much more abundant neighbour one base away suggests this may be a read error. The CDR3 loop is CSVDRVLRQTQYF. The CDR3 nucleotides are TGCAGCGTTGACAGGGTCCTCCGGCAGACCCAGTACTTC. The V call is TRBV29-1, the J call TRBJ2-5; tentatively, D is TRBD1 (5 bases). The germline CDR1 and CDR2 sequences are SQVTM and ANQGSEA. The germline V and J ends were trimmed by 3 bases and 6 bases, with 14 bases remaining between them. The length of the CDR3 is 13 residues.

The chain has TRBV11-2 and TRBJ2-5; D is undetermined. The CDR3 loop spans 13 amino acids. V was pared by 5 bases and J by 4 bases, with 11 bases between. Germline CDR1 is SGHAT and CDR2 is FQNNGV. The CDR3 DNA is TGTGCCAGCAGCATTAGTCCCCGAGAGACCCAGTACTTC. It specifies CASSISPRETQYF.

This clone was picked up one time. The CDR3 spells CASSLGGGGPRNEQFF. In nucleotides, the CDR3 is TGTGCCAGCAGCTTAGGTGGGGGAGGGCCTCGGAATGAGCAGTTCTTC. The rearrangement joins TRBV7-9 to TRBJ2-1; the match to TRBD2 covers 7 bases. With 1 base clipped from V and 7 bases from J, the junction kept 10 bases outside the gene matches. The CDR3 length is 16 residues. Germline CDR1 is SEHNR and CDR2 is FQNEAQ (reference sequence). Variable domain in full (rest from reference TRBV7-9 and TRBJ2-1): DTGVSQNPRHKITKRGQNVTFRCDPISEHNRLYWYRQTLGQGPEFLTYFQNEAQLEKSRLLSDRFSAERPKGSFSTLEIQRTEQGDSAMYLCASSLGGGGPRNEQFFGPGTRLTVL.

V and J are TRBV10-3 and TRBJ1-2, with 8 bases that match TRBD1. V lost 6 bases and J lost 8; bases outside the gene matches: 11. Germline V CDR1 and CDR2: ENHRY, SYGVKD. This CDR3 region has 14 residues. CDR3 DNA: TGTGCCATCAGCGGTTCTTCAGGGGGCAGAGGCTACACCTTC. It translates to CAISGSSGGRGYTF.